This T cell receptor beta chain was recovered during a study of cytomegalovirus exposure and HLA in healthy donors. Overall study: Tens of millions of unique TCRs from HLA-typed donors were held in an early release of data.

Primers included in the PCR were 60 Vbeta and 13 Jbeta primers. The method was immunoSEQ multiplex PCR; TCRdb's version includes in-frame clones alone and lacks a portion of them. The sample has approximately 190,000 clones, roughly 80% seen once. Germline-derived CDR1 and CDR2 are SGHTS and YDEGEE. This CDR3 has 15 amino acids. V was pared by 5 bases and J by 6 bases, with 8 bases of the junction left unmatched. Sequencing used PBMCs. The chain joins TRBV5-8 to TRBJ1-6; 7 bases are a match to TRBD1. This receptor was identified in a man in his fifties or sixties in good health and CMV-seronegative. DNA for the CDR3: TGTGCCAGCAGTTTTACCGGGACAGTTAATTCACCCCTCCACTTT. Amino acid sequence: CASSFTGTVNSPLHF.